This T cell receptor beta chain was identified in a study of T cells in women clearing cervical HPV infection. Study-wide context: Blood came at first lesion visit for cases, post-clearance for controls.

Judged by frequency, this clone is medium-sized. The repertoire was sequenced with immunoSEQ multiplex PCR; TCRdb's copy has only in-frame clones and lacks some. The sample totals approximately 12,000 clones; its top ten clones hold 10%. What was sequenced was blood buffy coat. This receptor was obtained from a woman aged 18 to 69 with a cervical HPV16 infection that either progressed to CIN3+ or cleared (not recorded which).

CDR3 bases read: TGTGCCAGCAGCTTAATGACAGGGGTCGAGACC. It yields the protein CASSLMTGVET. The full CDR3 protein reads CASSLMTGVETQYF. The chain combines TRBV7-2 with TRBJ2-5, with 8 bases aligning to TRBD1. The CDR3 end falls 3 residues outside the read, so it is completed with the germline J gene. Germline CDR1 and CDR2: SGHTA and FQGNSA. The CDR3 loop spans 14 amino acids. Losses at the gene ends were 2 bases for V and 5 bases for J; bases not matched to a gene: 4.